This T cell receptor beta chain was recorded in a study of beta chain features in type 1 diabetes. Points from the study as a whole: When Type 1 diabetes patients were examined, their TCRB CDR3s proved moderately but significantly shorter in all four CD4+ subsets. No resolution was reached here on whether HLA type influences TCRB rearrangement.

The CDR3 is 14 residues long. Per germline, CDR1 SEHNR and CDR2 FQNEAQ (reference sequence). V gave up 2 bases and J gave up 3 bases, with 10 bases separating them. Sorted populations all exceeded 95% purity. The authors reverse transcribed all of the isolated RNA, so sequencing captured expressed TCRB transcripts. Generated by immunoSEQ multiplex PCR, the TCRdb table keeps only in-frame clones and is missing some. The sample holds about 300,000 clones; roughly 14% are singletons and the top ten take roughly 0.015%. This clone was detected a few times. What it recognizes is unknown. The sample comprised naive CD4+ T cells from blood. The rearrangement joins TRBV7-9 to TRBJ1-2, with D tentatively TRBD1 (5 bases). This clonotype originated in a woman aged 18-29 years with type 1 diabetes. This CDR3 reads CASSLQGSDYGYTF. CDR3 DNA: TGTGCCAGCAGCTTACAGGGAAGTGACTATGGCTACACCTTC.